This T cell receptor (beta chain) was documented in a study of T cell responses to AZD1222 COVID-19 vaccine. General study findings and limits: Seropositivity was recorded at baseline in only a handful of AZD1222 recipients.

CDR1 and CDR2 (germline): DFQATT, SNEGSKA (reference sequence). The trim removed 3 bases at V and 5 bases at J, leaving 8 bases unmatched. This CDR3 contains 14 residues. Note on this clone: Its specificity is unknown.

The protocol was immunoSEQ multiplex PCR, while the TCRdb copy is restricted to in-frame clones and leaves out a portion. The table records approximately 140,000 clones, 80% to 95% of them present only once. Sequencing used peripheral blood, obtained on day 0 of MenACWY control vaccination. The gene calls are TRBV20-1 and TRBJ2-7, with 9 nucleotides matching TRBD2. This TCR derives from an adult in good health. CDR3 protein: CSASSGRFSNEQYF. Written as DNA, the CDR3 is TGCAGTGCTAGTAGCGGGAGATTCAGTAACGAGCAGTACTTC.